The clone carrying this T cell receptor (beta chain) occurred a few times. This sample stems from a study of blood T cell repertoires in COVID-19. In the study overall: The United States, Italy and Spain were the sources of the acute and convalescent COVID-19 samples. In each case, the material was cDNA or gDNA derived from T cells, B-cell-depleted T cells, or PBMCs.

In germline, CDR1 is MNHEY, CDR2 SVGAGI. V lost 6 bases, J lost 0 bases, and 6 bases stayed unmatched. The CDR3 totals 15 residues. Clones were read by immunoSEQ multiplex PCR, and TCRdb kept only the in-frame ones, dropping some. The sample has about 440,000 clones, roughly 91% seen once. This receptor was taken from a man between 18 and 29 years old who had recovered from COVID-19. The gene calls are TRBV6-5 and TRBJ1-2, with 8 bases lining up with TRBD1. Sequenced input: PBMCs or T cells enriched from blood (not recorded which). Written as DNA, the CDR3 is TGTGCCAGCAGCCCCCGGGACAGGACTAACTATGGCTACACCTTC. This codes for CASSPRDRTNYGYTF.